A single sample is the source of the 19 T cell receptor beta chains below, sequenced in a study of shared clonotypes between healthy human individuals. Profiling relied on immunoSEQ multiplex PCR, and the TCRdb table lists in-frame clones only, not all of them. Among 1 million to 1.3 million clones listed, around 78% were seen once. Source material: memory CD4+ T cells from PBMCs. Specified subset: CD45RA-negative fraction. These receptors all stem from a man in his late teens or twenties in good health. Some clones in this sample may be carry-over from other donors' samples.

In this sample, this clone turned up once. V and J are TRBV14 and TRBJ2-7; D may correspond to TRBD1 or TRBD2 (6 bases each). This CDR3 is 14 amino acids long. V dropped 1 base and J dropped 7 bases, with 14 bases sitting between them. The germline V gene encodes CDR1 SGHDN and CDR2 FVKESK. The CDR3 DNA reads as TGTGCCAGCAGCCAAGCGGACAGCGCGGGGGAGCAGTACTTC. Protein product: CASSQADSAGEQYF.

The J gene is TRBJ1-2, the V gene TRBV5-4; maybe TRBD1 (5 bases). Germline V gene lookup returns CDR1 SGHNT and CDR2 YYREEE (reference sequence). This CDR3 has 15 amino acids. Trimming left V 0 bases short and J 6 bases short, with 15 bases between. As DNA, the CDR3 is TGTGCCAGCAGCTTGGCCGGCAGGGAAGCTCATGGCTACACCTTC. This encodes CASSLAGREAHGYTF.

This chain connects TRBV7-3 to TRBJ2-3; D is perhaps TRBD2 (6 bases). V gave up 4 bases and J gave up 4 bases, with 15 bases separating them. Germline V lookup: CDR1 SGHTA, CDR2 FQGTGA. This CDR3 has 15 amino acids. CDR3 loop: CASSYSRDSPDTQYF. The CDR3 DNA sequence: TGTGCCAGCAGCTATTCCCGGGACTCACCAGATACGCAGTATTTT.

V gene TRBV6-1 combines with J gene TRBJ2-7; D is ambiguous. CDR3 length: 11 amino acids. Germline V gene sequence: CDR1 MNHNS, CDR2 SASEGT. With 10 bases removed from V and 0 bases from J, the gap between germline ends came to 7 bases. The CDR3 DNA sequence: TGTGCCACCATAGTCTCCTACGAGCAGTACTTC. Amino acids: CATIVSYEQYF.

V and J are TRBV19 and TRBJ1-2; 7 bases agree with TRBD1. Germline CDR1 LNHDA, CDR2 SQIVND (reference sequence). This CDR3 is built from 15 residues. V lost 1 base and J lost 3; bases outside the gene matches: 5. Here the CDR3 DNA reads TGTGCCAGTAGTATAGCGACAGGGCGGGACTATGGCTACACCTTC. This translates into CASSIATGRDYGYTF.

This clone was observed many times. The CDR3 spells CASSVTGMSEAFF. The CDR3 DNA is TGCGCCAGCAGCGTGACAGGGATGTCTGAAGCTTTCTTT. The chain recombines TRBV5-1 with TRBJ1-1, with 7 bases that match TRBD1. From germline, CDR1 is SGHRS and CDR2 YFSETQ. This CDR3 comprises 13 residues. Trimming cost V 4 bases and J 6 bases; bases outside gene matches: 6.

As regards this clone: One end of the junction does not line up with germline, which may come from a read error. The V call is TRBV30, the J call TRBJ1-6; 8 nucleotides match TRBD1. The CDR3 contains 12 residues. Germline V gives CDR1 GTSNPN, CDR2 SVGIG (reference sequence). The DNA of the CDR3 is TGTGCCTGGAGCGAGACGACAGGGGAGAAGAACTTT. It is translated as CAWSETTGEKNF.

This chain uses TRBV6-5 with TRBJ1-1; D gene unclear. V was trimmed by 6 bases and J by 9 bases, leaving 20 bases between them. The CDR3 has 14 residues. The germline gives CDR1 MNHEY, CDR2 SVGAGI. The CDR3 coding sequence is TGTGCCAGCAGCCCGGTGAACGATCAGGTAAAAGCTTTCTTT. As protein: CASSPVNDQVKAFF.

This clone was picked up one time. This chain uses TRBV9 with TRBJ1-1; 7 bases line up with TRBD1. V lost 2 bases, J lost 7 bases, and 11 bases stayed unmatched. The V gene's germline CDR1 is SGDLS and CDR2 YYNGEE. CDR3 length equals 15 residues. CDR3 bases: TGTGCCAGCAGCGTTGATTATAGGACAGGCCTTGAAGCTTTCTTT. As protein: CASSVDYRTGLEAFF. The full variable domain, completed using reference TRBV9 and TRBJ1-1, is DSGVTQTPKHLITATGQRVTLRCSPRSGDLSVYWYQQSLDQGLQFLIQYYNGEERAKGNILERFSAQQFPDLHSELNLSSLELGDSALYFCASSVDYRTGLEAFFGQGTRLTVV.

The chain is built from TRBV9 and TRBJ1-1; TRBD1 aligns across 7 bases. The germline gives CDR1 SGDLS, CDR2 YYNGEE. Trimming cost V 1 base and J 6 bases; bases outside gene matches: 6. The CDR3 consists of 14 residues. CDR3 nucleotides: TGTGCCAGCAGCGTACGCCCGGGACAGTCTGAAGCTTTCTTT. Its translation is CASSVRPGQSEAFF.

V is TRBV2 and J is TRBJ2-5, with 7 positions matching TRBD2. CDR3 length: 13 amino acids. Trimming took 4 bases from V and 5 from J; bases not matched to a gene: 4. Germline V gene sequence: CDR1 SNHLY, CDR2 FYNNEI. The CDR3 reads CASSGRGDETQYF. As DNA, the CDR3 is TGTGCCAGCAGTGGCCGGGGGGACGAGACCCAGTACTTC.

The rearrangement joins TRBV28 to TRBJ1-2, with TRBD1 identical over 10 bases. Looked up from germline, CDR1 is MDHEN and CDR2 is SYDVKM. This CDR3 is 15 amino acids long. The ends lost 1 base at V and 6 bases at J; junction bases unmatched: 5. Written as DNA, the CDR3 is TGTGCCAGCAGTTTATCCGGGACAGGGGTCAATGGCTACACCTTC. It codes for CASSLSGTGVNGYTF.

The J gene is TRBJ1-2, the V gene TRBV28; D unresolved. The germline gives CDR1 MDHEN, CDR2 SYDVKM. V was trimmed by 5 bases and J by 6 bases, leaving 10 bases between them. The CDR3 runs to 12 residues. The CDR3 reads CASSPAWNGYTF. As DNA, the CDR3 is TGTGCCAGCAGTCCCGCATGGAATGGCTACACCTTC.

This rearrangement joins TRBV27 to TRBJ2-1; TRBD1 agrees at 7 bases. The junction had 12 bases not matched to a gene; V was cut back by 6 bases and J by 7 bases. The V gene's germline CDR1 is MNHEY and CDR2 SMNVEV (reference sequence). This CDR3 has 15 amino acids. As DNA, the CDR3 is TGTGCCAGCAGCTCAGACAGGGTCATCCCTAATGAGCAGTTCTTC. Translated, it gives CASSSDRVIPNEQFF.

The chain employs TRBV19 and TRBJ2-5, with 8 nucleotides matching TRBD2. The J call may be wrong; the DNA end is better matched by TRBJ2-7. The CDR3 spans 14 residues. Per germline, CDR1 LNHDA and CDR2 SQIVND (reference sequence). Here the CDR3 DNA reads TGTGCCAGTAAAAGTAGAAGCGGGAGTTACGAGCAGTACTTC. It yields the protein CASKSRSGSYEQYF.

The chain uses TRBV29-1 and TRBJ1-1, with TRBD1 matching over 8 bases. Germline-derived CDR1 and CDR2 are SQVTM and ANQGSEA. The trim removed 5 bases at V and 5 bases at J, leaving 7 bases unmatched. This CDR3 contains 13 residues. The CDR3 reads CSVTGQGGTEAFF. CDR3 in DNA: TGCAGCGTTACCGGACAGGGTGGAACTGAAGCTTTCTTT.

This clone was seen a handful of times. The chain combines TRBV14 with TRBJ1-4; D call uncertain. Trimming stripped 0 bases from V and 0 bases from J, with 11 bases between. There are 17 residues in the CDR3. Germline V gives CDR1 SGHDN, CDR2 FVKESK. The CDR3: CASSQEVGTATNEKLFF. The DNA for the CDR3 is TGTGCCAGCAGCCAAGAAGTGGGAACCGCAACTAATGAAAAACTGTTTTTT.

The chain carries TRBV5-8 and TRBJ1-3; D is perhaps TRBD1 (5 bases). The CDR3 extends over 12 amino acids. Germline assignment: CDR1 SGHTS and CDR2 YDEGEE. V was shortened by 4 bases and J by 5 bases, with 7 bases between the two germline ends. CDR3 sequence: CASSRTRNTIYF. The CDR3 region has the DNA TGTGCCAGCAGCCGGACACGAAACACCATATATTTT.

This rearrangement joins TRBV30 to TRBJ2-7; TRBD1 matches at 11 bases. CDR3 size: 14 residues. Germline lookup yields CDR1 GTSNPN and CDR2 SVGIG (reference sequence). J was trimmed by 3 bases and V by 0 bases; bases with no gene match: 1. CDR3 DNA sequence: TGTGCCTGGAGTGTCGGGACAGGGGGCTACGAGCAGTACTTC. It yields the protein CAWSVGTGGYEQYF.